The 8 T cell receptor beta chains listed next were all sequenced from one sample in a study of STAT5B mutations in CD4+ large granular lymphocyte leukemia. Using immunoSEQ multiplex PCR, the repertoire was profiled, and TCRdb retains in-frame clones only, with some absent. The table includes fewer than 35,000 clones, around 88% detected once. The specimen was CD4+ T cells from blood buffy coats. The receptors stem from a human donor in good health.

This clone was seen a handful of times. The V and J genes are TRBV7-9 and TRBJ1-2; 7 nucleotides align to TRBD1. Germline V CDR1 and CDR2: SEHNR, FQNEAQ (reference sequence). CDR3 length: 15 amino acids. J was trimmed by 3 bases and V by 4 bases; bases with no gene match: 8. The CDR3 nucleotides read TGTGCCAGCAGCTCGACCCGGGACAGCTACTATGGCTACACCTTC. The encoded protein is CASSSTRDSYYGYTF.

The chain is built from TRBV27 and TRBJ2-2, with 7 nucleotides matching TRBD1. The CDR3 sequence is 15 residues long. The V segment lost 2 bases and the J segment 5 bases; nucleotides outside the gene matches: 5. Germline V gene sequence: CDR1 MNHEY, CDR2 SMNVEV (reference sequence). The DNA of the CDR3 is TGTGCCAGCAGTTTACGAGGGACAGCTACCGGGGAGCTGTTTTTT. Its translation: CASSLRGTATGELFF.

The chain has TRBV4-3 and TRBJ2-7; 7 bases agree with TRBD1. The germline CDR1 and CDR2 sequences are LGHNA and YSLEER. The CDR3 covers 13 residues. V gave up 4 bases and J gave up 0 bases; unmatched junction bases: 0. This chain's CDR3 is CASSRDSSYEQYF. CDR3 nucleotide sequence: TGCGCCAGCAGCCGGGACAGCTCCTACGAGCAGTACTTC.

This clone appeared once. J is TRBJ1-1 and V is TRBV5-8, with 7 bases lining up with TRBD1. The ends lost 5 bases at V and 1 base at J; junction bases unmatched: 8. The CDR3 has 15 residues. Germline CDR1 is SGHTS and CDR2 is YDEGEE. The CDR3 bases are TGTGCCAGCAGAAAGAAGACAGGGAAGAACACTGAAGCTTTCTTT. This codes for CASRKKTGKNTEAFF. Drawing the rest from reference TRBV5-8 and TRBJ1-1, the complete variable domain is EAGVTQSPTHLIKTRGQQATLRCSPISGHTSVYWYQQALGLGLQFLLWYDEGEERNRGNFPPRFSGRQFPNYSSELNVNALELEDSALYLCASRKKTGKNTEAFFGQGTRLTVV.

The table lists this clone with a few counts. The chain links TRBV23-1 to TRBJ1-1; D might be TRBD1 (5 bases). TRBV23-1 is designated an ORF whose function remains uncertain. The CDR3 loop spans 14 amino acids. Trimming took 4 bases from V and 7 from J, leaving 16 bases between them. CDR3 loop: CASSLTGGAHEAFF. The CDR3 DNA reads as TGCGCCAGCAGTCTAACAGGTGGGGCCCATGAAGCTTTCTTT.

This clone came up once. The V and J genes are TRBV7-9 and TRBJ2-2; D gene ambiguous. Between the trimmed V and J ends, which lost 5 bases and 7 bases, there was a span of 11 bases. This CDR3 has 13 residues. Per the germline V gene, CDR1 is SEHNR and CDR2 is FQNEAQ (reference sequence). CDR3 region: CASSPTLGGELFF. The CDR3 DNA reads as TGTGCCAGCAGCCCGACCCTGGGCGGGGAGCTGTTTTTT.

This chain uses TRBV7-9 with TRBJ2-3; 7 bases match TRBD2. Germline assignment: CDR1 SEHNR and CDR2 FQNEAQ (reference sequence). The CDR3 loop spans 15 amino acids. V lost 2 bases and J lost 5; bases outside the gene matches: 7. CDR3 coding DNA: TGTGCCAGCAGCTTATTCGGGGGGATCGGAGATACGCAGTATTTT. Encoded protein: CASSLFGGIGDTQYF.

The CDR3 DNA is TGCGCCAGCAGCCACGTCGGAAGCGGGAAATACGAGCAGTACTTC. Translating it yields CASSHVGSGKYEQYF. V is TRBV4-1 and J is TRBJ2-7; 7 bases are shared with TRBD2. Germline loops: CDR1 MGHRA, CDR2 YSYEKL. Unmatched junction bases numbered 9, after V lost 3 bases and J lost 4 bases. The length of the CDR3 is 15 residues.